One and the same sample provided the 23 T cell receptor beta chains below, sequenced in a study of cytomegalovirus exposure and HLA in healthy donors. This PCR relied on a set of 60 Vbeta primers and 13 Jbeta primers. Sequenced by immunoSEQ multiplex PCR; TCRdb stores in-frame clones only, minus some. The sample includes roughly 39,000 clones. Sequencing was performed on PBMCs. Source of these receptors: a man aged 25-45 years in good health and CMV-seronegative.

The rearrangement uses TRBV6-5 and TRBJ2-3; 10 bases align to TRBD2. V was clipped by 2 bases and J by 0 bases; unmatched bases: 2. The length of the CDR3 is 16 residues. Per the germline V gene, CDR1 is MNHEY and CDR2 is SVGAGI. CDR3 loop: CASSYGGLASTDTQYF. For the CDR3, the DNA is TGTGCCAGCAGTTACGGGGGACTAGCGAGCACAGATACGCAGTATTTT.

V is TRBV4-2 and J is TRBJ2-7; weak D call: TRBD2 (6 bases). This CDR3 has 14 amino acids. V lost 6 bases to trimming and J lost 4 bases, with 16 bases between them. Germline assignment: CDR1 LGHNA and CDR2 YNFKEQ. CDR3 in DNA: TGTGCCAGCAGTCAACCCCGGGAGCCATACGAGCAGTACTTC. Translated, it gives CASSQPREPYEQYF.

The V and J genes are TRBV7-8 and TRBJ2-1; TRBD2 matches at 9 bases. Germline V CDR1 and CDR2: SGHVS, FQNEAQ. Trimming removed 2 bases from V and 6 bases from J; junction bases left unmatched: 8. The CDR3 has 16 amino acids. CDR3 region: CASSLRVAGVPNEQFF. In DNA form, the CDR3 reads TGTGCCAGCAGCTTACGAGTAGCGGGAGTCCCCAATGAGCAGTTCTTC.

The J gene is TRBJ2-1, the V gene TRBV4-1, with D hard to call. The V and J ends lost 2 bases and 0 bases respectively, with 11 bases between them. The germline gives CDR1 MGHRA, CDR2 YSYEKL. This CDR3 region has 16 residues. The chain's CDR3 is CASSQLDIISYNEQFF. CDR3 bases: TGCGCCAGCAGCCAACTAGATATAATCTCCTACAATGAGCAGTTCTTC.

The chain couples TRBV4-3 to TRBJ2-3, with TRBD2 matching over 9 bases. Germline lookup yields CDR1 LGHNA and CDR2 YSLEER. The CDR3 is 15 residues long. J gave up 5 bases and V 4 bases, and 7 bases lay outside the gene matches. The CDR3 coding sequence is TGCGCCAGCAGCCTCACCGGGACTAGCTTAGATACGCAGTATTTT. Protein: CASSLTGTSLDTQYF.

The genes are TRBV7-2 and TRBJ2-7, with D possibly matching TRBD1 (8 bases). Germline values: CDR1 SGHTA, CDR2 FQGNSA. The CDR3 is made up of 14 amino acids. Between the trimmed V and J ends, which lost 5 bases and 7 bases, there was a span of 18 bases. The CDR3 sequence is CASSHSTGEGEQYF. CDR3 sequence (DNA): TGTGCCAGCAGCCACTCGACAGGGGAGGGTGAGCAGTACTTC.

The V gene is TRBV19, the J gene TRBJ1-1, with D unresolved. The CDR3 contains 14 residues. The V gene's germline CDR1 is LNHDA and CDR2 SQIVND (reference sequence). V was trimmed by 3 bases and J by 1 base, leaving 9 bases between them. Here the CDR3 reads CASSIRAGNTEAFF. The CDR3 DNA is TGTGCCAGTAGTATTCGAGCAGGGAACACTGAAGCTTTCTTT.

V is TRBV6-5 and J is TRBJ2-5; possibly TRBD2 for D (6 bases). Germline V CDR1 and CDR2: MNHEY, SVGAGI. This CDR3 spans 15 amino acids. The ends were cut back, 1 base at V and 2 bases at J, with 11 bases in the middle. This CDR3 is CASSYWGDGQETQYF. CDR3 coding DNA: TGTGCCAGCAGTTACTGGGGGGATGGGCAAGAGACCCAGTACTTC.

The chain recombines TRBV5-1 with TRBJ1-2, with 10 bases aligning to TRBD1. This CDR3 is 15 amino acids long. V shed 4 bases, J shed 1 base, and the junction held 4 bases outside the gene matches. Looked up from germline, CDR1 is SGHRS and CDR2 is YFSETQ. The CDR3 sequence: CASSRDRGLNYGYTF. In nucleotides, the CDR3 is TGCGCCAGCAGCCGCGACAGGGGGCTTAACTATGGCTACACCTTC.

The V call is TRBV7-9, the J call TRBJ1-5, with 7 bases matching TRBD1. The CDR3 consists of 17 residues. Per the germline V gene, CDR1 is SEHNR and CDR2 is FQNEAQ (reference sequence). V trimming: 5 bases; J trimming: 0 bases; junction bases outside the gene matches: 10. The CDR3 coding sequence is TGTGCCAGCAGCCATGGAATGGACAGGATTAGCAATCAGCCCCAGCATTTT. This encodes CASSHGMDRISNQPQHF. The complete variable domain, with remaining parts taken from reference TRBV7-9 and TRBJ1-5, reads DTGVSQNPRHKITKRGQNVTFRCDPISEHNRLYWYRQTLGQGPEFLTYFQNEAQLEKSRLLSDRFSAERPKGSFSTLEIQRTEQGDSAMYLCASSHGMDRISNQPQHFGDGTRLSIL.

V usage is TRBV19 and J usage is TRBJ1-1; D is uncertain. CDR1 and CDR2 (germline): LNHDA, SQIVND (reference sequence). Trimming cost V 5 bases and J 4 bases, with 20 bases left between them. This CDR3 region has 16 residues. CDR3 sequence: CASSPLIRGPGTEAFF. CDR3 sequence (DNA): TGTGCCAGTAGTCCCCTAATACGGGGTCCGGGCACTGAAGCTTTCTTT.

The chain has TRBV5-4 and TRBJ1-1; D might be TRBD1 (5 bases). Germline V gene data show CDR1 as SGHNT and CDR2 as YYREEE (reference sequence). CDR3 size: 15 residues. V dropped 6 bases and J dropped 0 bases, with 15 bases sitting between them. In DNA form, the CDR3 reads TGTGCCAGCATCCATAGGGGCAGGGTGAACACTGAAGCTTTCTTT. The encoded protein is CASIHRGRVNTEAFF.

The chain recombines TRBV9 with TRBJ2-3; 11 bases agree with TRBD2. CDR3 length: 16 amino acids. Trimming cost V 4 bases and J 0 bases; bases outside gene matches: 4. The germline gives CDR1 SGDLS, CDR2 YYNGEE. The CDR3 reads CASSLRLAGSTDTQYF. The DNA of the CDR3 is TGTGCCAGCAGCCTTCGACTAGCGGGGAGCACAGATACGCAGTATTTT.

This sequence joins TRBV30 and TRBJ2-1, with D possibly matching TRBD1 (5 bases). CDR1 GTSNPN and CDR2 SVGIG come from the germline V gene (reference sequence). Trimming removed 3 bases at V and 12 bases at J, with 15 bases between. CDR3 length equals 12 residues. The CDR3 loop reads CAWSPLQDPQFF. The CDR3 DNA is TGTGCCTGGAGCCCCCTACAGGACCCGCAGTTCTTC.

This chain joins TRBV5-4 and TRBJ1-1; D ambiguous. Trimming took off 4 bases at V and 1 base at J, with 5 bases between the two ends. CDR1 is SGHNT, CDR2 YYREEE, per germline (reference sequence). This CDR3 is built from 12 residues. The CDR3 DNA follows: TGTGCCAGCAGCCTAGCGAACACTGAAGCTTTCTTT. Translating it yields CASSLANTEAFF.

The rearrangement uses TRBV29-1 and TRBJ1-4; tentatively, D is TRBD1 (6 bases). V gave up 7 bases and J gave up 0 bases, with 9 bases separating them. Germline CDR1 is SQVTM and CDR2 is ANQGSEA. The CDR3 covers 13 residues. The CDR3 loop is CSGRQATNEKLFF. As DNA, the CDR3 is TGCAGCGGTAGACAGGCAACTAATGAAAAACTGTTTTTT.

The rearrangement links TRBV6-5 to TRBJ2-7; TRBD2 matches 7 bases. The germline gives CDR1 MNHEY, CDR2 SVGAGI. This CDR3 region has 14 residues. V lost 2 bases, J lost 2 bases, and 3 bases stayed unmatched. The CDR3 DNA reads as TGTGCCAGCAGTTACAATCGGGGGGCCTACGAGCAGTACTTC. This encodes CASSYNRGAYEQYF.

As DNA, the CDR3 is TGTGCCAGCAGCTTGCAGGGTTACACTGAAGCTTTCTTT. Encoded protein: CASSLQGYTEAFF. This rearrangement joins TRBV5-5 to TRBJ1-1; D is perhaps TRBD1 (5 bases). This CDR3 comprises 13 residues. V was clipped by 1 base and J by 3 bases, with 7 bases between them. CDR1 is SGHKS and CDR2 is YYEKEE in the germline V gene (reference sequence).

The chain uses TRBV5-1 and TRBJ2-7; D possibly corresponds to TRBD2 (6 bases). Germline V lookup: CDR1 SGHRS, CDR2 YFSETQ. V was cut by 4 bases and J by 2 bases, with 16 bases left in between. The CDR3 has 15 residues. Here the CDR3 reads CASSLLGTYAYEQYF. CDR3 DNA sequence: TGCGCCAGCAGCCTACTAGGGACTTACGCCTACGAGCAGTACTTC.

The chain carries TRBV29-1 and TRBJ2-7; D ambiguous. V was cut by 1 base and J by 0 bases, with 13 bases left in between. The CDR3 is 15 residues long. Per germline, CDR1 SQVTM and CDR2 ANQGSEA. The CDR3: CSVEVTRKASYEQYF. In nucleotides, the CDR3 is TGCAGCGTTGAAGTGACTCGGAAAGCCTCCTACGAGCAGTACTTC.

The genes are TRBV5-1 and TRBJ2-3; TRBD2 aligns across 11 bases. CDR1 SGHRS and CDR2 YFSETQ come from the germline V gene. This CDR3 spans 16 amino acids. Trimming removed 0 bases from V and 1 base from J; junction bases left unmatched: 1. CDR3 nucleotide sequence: TGCGCCAGCAGCTTGGAACTAGCGGGAGGCACAGATACGCAGTATTTT. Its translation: CASSLELAGGTDTQYF. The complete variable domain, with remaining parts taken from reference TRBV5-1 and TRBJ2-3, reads KAGVTQTPRYLIKTRGQQVTLSCSPISGHRSVSWYQQTPGQGLQFLFEYFSETQRNKGNFPGRFSGRQFSNSRSEMNVSTLELGDSALYLCASSLELAGGTDTQYFGPGTRLTVL.

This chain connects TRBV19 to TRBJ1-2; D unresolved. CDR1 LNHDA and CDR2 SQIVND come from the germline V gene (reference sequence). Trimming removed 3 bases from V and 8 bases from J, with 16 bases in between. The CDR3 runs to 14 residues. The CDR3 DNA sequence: TGTGCCAGTAGTATGAACAGCTCACCTCTAGGCTACACCTTC. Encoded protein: CASSMNSSPLGYTF.

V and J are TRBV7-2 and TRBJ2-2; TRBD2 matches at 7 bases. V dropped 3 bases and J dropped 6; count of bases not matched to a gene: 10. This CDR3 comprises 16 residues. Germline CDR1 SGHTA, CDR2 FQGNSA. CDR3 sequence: CASSFFQTSLPGELFF. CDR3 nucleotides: TGTGCCAGCAGCTTTTTTCAGACTAGCTTGCCCGGGGAGCTGTTTTTT.